Reported below is one T cell receptor (beta chain). Its antigen remains unknown. These data originate in a study of cytomegalovirus exposure and HLA in healthy donors. As for the study in general: Unique TCR beta sequences numbering approximately 120 million came from around 180 million T cells in an earlier analysis. The early release's HLA-typed donors yielded 70 million to 85 million unique TCRs. Study-level findings and limits: When analyzed later, a missense DCLRE1C variant was found to be linked to TCR beta V- and J-gene trimming.

PCR used 60 Vbeta primers and 13 Jbeta primers. Libraries were prepared by immunoSEQ multiplex PCR; TCRdb keeps only in-frame clonotypes and omits some of them. The profile shows 150,000 to 250,000 clones, around three quarters of them singletons. This CDR3 has 15 amino acids. Germline V gene data show CDR1 as MNHEY and CDR2 as SMNVEV (reference sequence). V shed 5 bases and J shed 2 bases, with 16 bases lying between them. The origin of this receptor is a man aged 30-40 years in good health and CMV-seronegative. The source material was PBMCs. The chain has TRBV27 and TRBJ2-7, with D maybe TRBD1 (7 bases). CDR3 in DNA: TGTGCCAGCAGTCAGGGGGGAGGAAGGACCTACGAGCAGTACTTC. It translates to CASSQGGGRTYEQYF.